One and the same sample provided the 27 T cell receptor beta chains below, sequenced in a study of shared clonotypes between healthy human individuals (dated by TCRdb to 2018 to 2021). The protocol used for the library was the immunoSEQ multiplex PCR assay. This immuneACCESS table, as held by TCRdb, lists in-frame sequences with V and J called but not all clones. Of the missing ones, under half trace to an unresolved V gene in checked studies; the others have no known cause. Counted in this sample were about 660,000 clones; 74% of them appeared once. Approximately 1.8% of the sample belongs to the ten largest clones. Sequencing used memory CD4+ T cells sorted from blood. The intended sense of this specimen's cell subset or site label: CD45RA-negative fraction. The receptor source for this set is a woman younger than 45 in good health.

The chain recombines TRBV6-5 with TRBJ1-2; D remains unclear. This CDR3 is 16 amino acids long. CDR1 is MNHEY, CDR2 SVGAGI, per germline. Trimming pared 0 bases from V and 8 bases from J, leaving 19 bases between. Written as DNA, the CDR3 is TGTGCCAGCAGTTACTCCCTCCCGGGCGCCCAAGGGGGCTACACCTTC. The encoded protein is CASSYSLPGAQGGYTF.

This chain links TRBV7-7 with TRBJ2-3; tentative D call: TRBD1 (5 bases). Germline V gene data show CDR1 as SSHAT and CDR2 as FNYEAQ (reference sequence). V was cut by 5 bases and J by 1 base, with 10 bases left in between. This CDR3 comprises 14 residues. As DNA, the CDR3 is TGTGCCAGCAGCCCCACAGGAGGCACAGATACGCAGTATTTT. Protein product: CASSPTGGTDTQYF.

V is TRBV28 and J is TRBJ2-5; 10 bases map to TRBD2. V was clipped by 2 bases and J by 5 bases; unmatched bases: 11. The germline V gene has CDR1 MDHEN and CDR2 SYDVKM. The CDR3 is 17 amino acids. The CDR3, as DNA: TGTGCCAGCAGTTTAGTCCAACTAGCGGGATATTTTGAGACCCAGTACTTC. As protein: CASSLVQLAGYFETQYF.

This clone showed up just a few times. The chain uses TRBV5-1 and TRBJ2-1; 7 positions agree with TRBD2. From germline, CDR1 is SGHRS and CDR2 YFSETQ. J gave up 8 bases and V 3 bases, and 11 bases lay outside the gene matches. The CDR3 has 15 residues. The CDR3: CASSWREPTLYEQFF. DNA for the CDR3: TGCGCCAGCAGCTGGCGGGAGCCGACTCTCTATGAGCAGTTCTTC. The full variable domain, its missing parts supplied by reference TRBV5-1 and TRBJ2-1, is KAGVTQTPRYLIKTRGQQVTLSCSPISGHRSVSWYQQTPGQGLQFLFEYFSETQRNKGNFPGRFSGRQFSNSRSEMNVSTLELGDSALYLCASSWREPTLYEQFFGPGTRLTVL.

The V and J genes are TRBV4-2 and TRBJ2-3, with TRBD2 matching 9 bases. Germline loops: CDR1 LGHNA, CDR2 YNFKEQ. Trimming cost V 0 bases and J 4 bases; bases outside gene matches: 11. The CDR3 totals 18 residues. CDR3 DNA: TGTGCCAGCAGCCAAGACATGCGACTAGCGGAGATGGCAGATACGCAGTATTTT. Protein sequence: CASSQDMRLAEMADTQYF.

The chain has TRBV5-1 and TRBJ2-7; tentative D call: TRBD1 (6 bases). The CDR3 runs 15 residues. V shed 4 bases and J shed 4 bases, with 18 bases lying between them. Germline loops: CDR1 SGHRS, CDR2 YFSETQ. The CDR3 coding sequence is TGCGCCAGCAGCCTACGACAGGACCTTGGGTACGAGCAGTACTTC. Protein sequence: CASSLRQDLGYEQYF.

This clone was observed a handful of times. The chain has TRBV7-2 and TRBJ2-3; D is perhaps TRBD2 (5 bases). The CDR3 contains 17 residues. Germline CDR1 is SGHTA and CDR2 is FQGNSA. Trimming pared 1 base from V and 1 base from J, leaving 15 bases between. The CDR3 DNA sequence: TGTGCCAGCAGCTTAGGTTTGTTTGTGGAGGGCACAGATACGCAGTATTTT. The encoded protein is CASSLGLFVEGTDTQYF.

This chain joins TRBV11-2 and TRBJ2-7; D not resolved. Germline CDR1 is SGHAT and CDR2 is FQNNGV. With 1 base removed from V and 2 bases from J, the gap between germline ends came to 15 bases. There are 16 residues in the CDR3. The CDR3 loop is CASSLGRHQITYEQYF. The CDR3 nucleotides are TGTGCCAGCAGCTTAGGGCGCCATCAGATAACCTACGAGCAGTACTTC.

The chain has TRBV30 and TRBJ2-7; TRBD1 matches at 8 bases. The V gene end was trimmed by 0 bases and the J gene end by 5 bases; junction bases not matched to a gene: 9. The CDR3 is 15 residues long. The germline gives CDR1 GTSNPN, CDR2 SVGIG (reference sequence). The CDR3 bases are TGTGCCTGGAGTGTACAGGGCAGGGGGCGGAACGAGCAGTACTTC. It encodes CAWSVQGRGRNEQYF.

The count of this clone is one. The sample has other DNA sequences that encode this CDR3 too. The V and J genes are TRBV5-4 and TRBJ2-2; possible D gene TRBD1, 6 bases. This CDR3 region has 15 residues. The V gene lost 0 bases and the J gene lost 2 bases, with 8 bases spanning the gap. In germline, CDR1 is SGHNT, CDR2 YYREEE (reference sequence). The CDR3 loop reads CASSLGGGNTGELFF. The CDR3 nucleotides are TGTGCCAGCAGCTTGGGTGGGGGCAACACCGGGGAGCTGTTTTTT.

The chain couples TRBV29-1 to TRBJ2-5; 12 nucleotides agree with TRBD2. The tail of the sequence fits TRBJ2-7 better, so the J call may be wrong. CDR3 length: 16 amino acids. Germline loops: CDR1 SQVTM, CDR2 ANQGSEA. As DNA, the CDR3 is TGCAGCGTACAGAGGACTAGCGGGGCACCCGAACACGAGCAGTACTTC. This translates into CSVQRTSGAPEHEQYF.

This clone appeared once. The V call is TRBV11-2, the J call TRBJ2-1; D is unresolved. The CDR3 spans 14 residues. From germline, CDR1 is SGHAT and CDR2 FQNNGV. The V end lost 1 base, the J end lost 8 bases, and 12 bases lay between the germline ends. The CDR3 loop is CASSLGWLSDEQFF. Here the CDR3 DNA reads TGTGCCAGCAGCTTAGGTTGGCTTTCCGATGAGCAGTTCTTC. The full variable domain, with the rest looked up from reference TRBV11-2 and TRBJ2-1, is EAGVAQSPRYKIIEKRQSVAFWCNPISGHATLYWYQQILGQGPKLLIQFQNNGVVDDSQLPKDRFSAERLKGVDSTLKIQPAKLEDSAVYLCASSLGWLSDEQFFGPGTRLTVL.

This clone showed up just once. This chain joins TRBV10-1 and TRBJ1-2, with D unclear. The CDR3 contains 13 residues. V was pared by 4 bases and J by 4 bases, with 10 bases between. In germline, CDR1 is WNHNN, CDR2 SYGVQD (reference sequence). The CDR3 loop reads CASSGEASYGYTF. CDR3 DNA: TGCGCCAGCAGTGGGGAGGCGAGCTATGGCTACACCTTC.

The rearrangement joins TRBV28 to TRBJ1-4; the match to TRBD1 covers 12 bases. Germline assignment: CDR1 MDHEN and CDR2 SYDVKM. The CDR3 has 15 residues. With V trimmed by 6 bases and J by 7 bases, 6 bases remained unmatched. The CDR3 sequence is CASRPTGQGAEKLFF. CDR3 DNA: TGTGCCAGCAGGCCAACGGGACAGGGGGCTGAAAAACTGTTTTTT.

The gene calls are TRBV10-1 and TRBJ2-7; D call uncertain. Trimming removed 0 bases at V and 7 bases at J, with 16 bases between. This CDR3 contains 15 residues. The germline V gene encodes CDR1 WNHNN and CDR2 SYGVQD (reference sequence). In DNA, the CDR3 is TGCGCCAGCAGTGAGTCCCTTGACGTGTTTGGGGAGCAGTACTTC. It encodes CASSESLDVFGEQYF.

The chain uses TRBV28 and TRBJ1-5; 12 nucleotides agree with TRBD1. V gave up 5 bases and J gave up 0 bases; unmatched junction bases: 8. Germline lookup yields CDR1 MDHEN and CDR2 SYDVKM. CDR3 length: 18 residues. CDR3 region: CASSPGQGAPYSNQPQHF. The CDR3, as DNA: TGTGCCAGCAGTCCGGGACAGGGGGCCCCTTATAGCAATCAGCCCCAGCATTTT.

The DNA for the CDR3 is TGTGCCAGCAGCGCAGGGGCTGGCTACACCTTC. Translated: CASSAGAGYTF. The V gene is TRBV6-1, the J gene TRBJ1-2, with a tentative D call TRBD1 (6 bases). The germline V gene has CDR1 MNHNS and CDR2 SASEGT. The CDR3 spans 11 residues. The V end lost 6 bases, the J end lost 7 bases, and 9 bases lay between the germline ends.

The chain recombines TRBV4-1 with TRBJ1-1; no clear D gene. The CDR3 contains 16 residues. The germline CDR1 and CDR2 sequences are MGHRA and YSYEKL. Trimming removed 4 bases from V and 1 base from J, with 16 bases in between. The CDR3 DNA is TGCGCCAGCAGCCCCCTCGGTCCAAAGGCGAACACTGAAGCTTTCTTT. Translated: CASSPLGPKANTEAFF.

J is TRBJ2-2 and V is TRBV9; 9 nucleotides match TRBD1. The length of the CDR3 is 16 residues. Germline CDR1 and CDR2: SGDLS and YYNGEE. J was trimmed by 5 bases and V by 6 bases; bases with no gene match: 11. Here the CDR3 DNA reads TGTGCCAGCACCCGGACAGGGGCGTCCTTAACCGGGGAGCTGTTTTTT. Its translation: CASTRTGASLTGELFF.

The chain employs TRBV5-1 and TRBJ2-1; 7 bases match TRBD2. Looked up from germline, CDR1 is SGHRS and CDR2 is YFSETQ. The CDR3 runs to 18 residues. The ends lost 4 bases at V and 8 bases at J; junction bases unmatched: 21. The CDR3 sequence is CASSPKLGRTLASHEQFF. The CDR3 coding sequence is TGCGCCAGCAGCCCGAAGCTTGGTAGGACACTAGCGAGCCATGAGCAGTTCTTC.

The CDR3 DNA sequence: TGTGCCAGCAGTTTTGACATCCCTTGGGATAACAAGCAGTACTTC. It encodes CASSFDIPWDNKQYF. V gene TRBV6-5 combines with J gene TRBJ2-7; D call uncertain. The V end lost 4 bases, the J end lost 8 bases, and 21 bases lay between the germline ends. CDR3 size: 15 residues. Germline lookup yields CDR1 MNHEY and CDR2 SVGAGI.

CDR3 DNA: TGTGCCAGCAGCCAGGAGCCCGCGATAGAAGCTTTCTTT. Its protein product is CASSQEPAIEAFF. V gene TRBV6-1 combines with J gene TRBJ1-1, with D uncertain. Germline V gene lookup returns CDR1 MNHNS and CDR2 SASEGT. The V end lost 6 bases, the J end lost 8 bases, and 16 bases lay between the germline ends. CDR3 length: 13 amino acids.

This chain links TRBV21-1 with TRBJ2-7. TRBV21-1 is a pseudogene segment. CDR3 length: 17 amino acids. CDR3 sequence: CASSPALLDTLEYEQYF. In DNA form, the CDR3 reads TGTGCCAGCAGCCCAGCACTCCTAGACACGCTCGAGTACGAGCAGTACTTC.

The chain joins TRBV19 to TRBJ1-4; D is ambiguous. V was shortened by 3 bases and J by 8 bases, with 10 bases between the two germline ends. This CDR3 spans 13 amino acids. Germline V lookup: CDR1 LNHDA, CDR2 SQIVND (reference sequence). The CDR3 region has the DNA TGTGCCAGTAGTATGGGTCTTGCGGAAAAACTGTTTTTT. Residues: CASSMGLAEKLFF.

The chain recombines TRBV2 with TRBJ1-5, with D uncertain. From germline, CDR1 is SNHLY and CDR2 FYNNEI. The CDR3 covers 13 residues. The V end lost 4 bases, the J end lost 5 bases, and 9 bases lay between the germline ends. For the CDR3, the DNA is TGTGCCAGCAGTGTCGCGGGGTATCAGCCCCAGCATTTT. Residues: CASSVAGYQPQHF.

This chain uses TRBV27 with TRBJ2-3; the D is unclear. Germline values: CDR1 MNHEY, CDR2 SMNVEV (reference sequence). The CDR3 is made up of 14 amino acids. Trimming took off 5 bases at V and 4 bases at J, with 13 bases between the two ends. CDR3 sequence: CASSPSRPSDTQYF. In DNA form, the CDR3 reads TGTGCCAGCAGTCCATCCCGCCCTTCAGATACGCAGTATTTT.

This rearrangement joins TRBV28 to TRBJ2-7; D not resolved. The CDR3 spans 14 residues. CDR1 and CDR2 (germline): MDHEN, SYDVKM. Trimming left V 6 bases short and J 3 bases short, with 15 bases between. The CDR3 DNA sequence: TGTGCCAGCAGGACCGGAGAGCAGATCTACGAGCAGTACTTC. Amino acid sequence: CASRTGEQIYEQYF.